This TCR beta chain came from a study of blood T cell repertoires in COVID-19. About the study: Samples of COVID-19 (acute and convalescent) were obtained from the United States, Italy and Spain. PBMCs, B-cell-depleted T cells, or T cells were the source of the cDNA or gDNA that made up the material.

This CDR3 contains 13 residues. The V gene's germline CDR1 is LGHDT and CDR2 YNNKEL (reference sequence). The germline V and J ends were trimmed by 5 bases and 3 bases, with 11 bases remaining between them. In the original workflow: Estimated nucleated cell counts came from reference gene primer amplification. TCRdb's copy holds only in-frame clones and misses some; the assay was immunoSEQ multiplex PCR. V and J calls and clone size are those listed in that table; D and trimming were worked out from the DNA. The table lists 73,000 or so clones, about 80% of them singletons. The clonotype was recovered from a woman aged 55 to 70 with acute or convalescent COVID-19. The J gene is TRBJ2-7, the V gene TRBV3-1 (or the pseudogene TRBV3-2); D possibly corresponds to TRBD2 (5 bases). Sample: peripheral blood. This chain's CDR3 is CASSKGLFYEQYF. The CDR3 DNA reads TGTGCCAGCAGCAAAGGACTCTTCTACGAGCAGTACTTC.